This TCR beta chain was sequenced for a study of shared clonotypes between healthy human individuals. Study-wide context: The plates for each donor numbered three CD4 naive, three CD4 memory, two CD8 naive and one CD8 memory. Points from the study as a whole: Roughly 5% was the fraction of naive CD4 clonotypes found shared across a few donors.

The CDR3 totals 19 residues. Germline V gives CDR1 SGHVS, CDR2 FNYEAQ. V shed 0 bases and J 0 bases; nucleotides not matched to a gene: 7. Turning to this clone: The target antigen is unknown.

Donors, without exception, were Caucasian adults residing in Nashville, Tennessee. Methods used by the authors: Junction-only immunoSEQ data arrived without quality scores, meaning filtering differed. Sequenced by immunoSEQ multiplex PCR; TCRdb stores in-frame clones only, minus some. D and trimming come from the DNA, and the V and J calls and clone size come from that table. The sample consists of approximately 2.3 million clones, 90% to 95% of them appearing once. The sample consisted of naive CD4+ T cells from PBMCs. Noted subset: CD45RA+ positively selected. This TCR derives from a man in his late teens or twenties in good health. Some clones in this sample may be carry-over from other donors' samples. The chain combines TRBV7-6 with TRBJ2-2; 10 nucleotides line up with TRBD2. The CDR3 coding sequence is TGTGCCAGCAGCTTAGCCGGACTAGCGGATTCCGCGAACACCGGGGAGCTGTTTTTT. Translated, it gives CASSLAGLADSANTGELFF.